This TCR beta chain derives from a study of OX40 agonist ivuxolimab in advanced cancers. Study information: Those enrolled were approximately 78% male, with a mean age of around 57 years and ages from about 20 to 90.

The germline V gene encodes CDR1 SQVTM and CDR2 ANQGSEA. The CDR3 extends over 18 amino acids. Trimming cost V 6 bases and J 4 bases; bases outside gene matches: 18. Sequencing was performed with immunoSEQ multiplex PCR; in TCRdb, only in-frame clones are kept and a portion is missing. The profile shows about 22,000 clones, 77% of them singletons. The study's findings and limits: Partial responders at 0.1-3.0 mg/kg showed near-lowest clonal expansion.

Cycle 7 day 1, cycle 4 day 1, and baseline were the timepoints at which blood was sampled. Regarding this clone: Its specificity is not known.

The chain joins TRBV29-1 to TRBJ1-1; 12 bases match TRBD1. This sequence was found in an adult with an advanced solid tumor such as melanoma, head and neck, liver or kidney cancer. The sequences come from CD4+ or CD8+ T cells sorted from blood, collected in a trial of the OX40 agonist ivuxolimab. Here the CDR3 DNA reads TGCAGCGTACCTCATTTATACGGGACAGGGGGCCGGGGCACTGAAGCTTTCTTT. It encodes CSVPHLYGTGGRGTEAFF.